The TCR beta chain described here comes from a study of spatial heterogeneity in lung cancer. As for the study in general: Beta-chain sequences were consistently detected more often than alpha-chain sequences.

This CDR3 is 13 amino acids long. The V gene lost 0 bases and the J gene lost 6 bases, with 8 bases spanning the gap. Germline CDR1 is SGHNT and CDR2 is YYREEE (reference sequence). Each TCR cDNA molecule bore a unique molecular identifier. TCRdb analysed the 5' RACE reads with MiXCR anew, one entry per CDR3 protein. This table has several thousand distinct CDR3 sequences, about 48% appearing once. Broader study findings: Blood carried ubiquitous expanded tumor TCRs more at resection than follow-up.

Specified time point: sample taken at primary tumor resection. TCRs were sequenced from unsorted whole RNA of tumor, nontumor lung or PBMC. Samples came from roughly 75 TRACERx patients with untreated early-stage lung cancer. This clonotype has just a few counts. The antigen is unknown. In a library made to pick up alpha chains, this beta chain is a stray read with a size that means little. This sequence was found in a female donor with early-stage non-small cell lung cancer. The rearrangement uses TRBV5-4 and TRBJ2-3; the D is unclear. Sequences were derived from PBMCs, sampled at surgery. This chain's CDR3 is CASSLGPVDTQYF. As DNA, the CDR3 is TGTGCCAGCAGCTTGGGGCCCGTGGATACGCAGTATTTT. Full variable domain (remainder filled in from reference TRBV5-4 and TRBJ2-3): ETGVTQSPTHLIKTRGQQVTLRCSSQSGHNTVSWYQQALGQGPQFIFQYYREEENGRGNFPPRFSGLQFPNYSSELNVNALELDDSALYLCASSLGPVDTQYFGPGTRLTVL.